This TCR beta chain is drawn from a study of cytomegalovirus exposure and HLA in healthy donors. Study overall: Researchers found that just over 80% of 350 to 500 genotyped donors fell within the Caucasian-associated ancestry cluster.

In the case of this clone: The antigen is not known.

This CDR3 has 14 residues. Germline V gene lookup returns CDR1 SGHNT and CDR2 YYREEE (reference sequence). The germline V and J ends were trimmed by 6 bases and 2 bases, with 14 bases remaining between them. Amplification used 60 Vbeta primers and 13 Jbeta primers. Original handling: It was a later analysis that counted some 80 million unique TCR beta chains, of which some 10 million were shared. Profiled with immunoSEQ multiplex PCR; TCRdb holds only in-frame clones, not every one. V and J calls and clone size come straight from that table; D and trimming were deduced from the DNA. The repertoire includes fewer than 200,000 clones, around nine tenths of them detected once, and under 0.95% sits in the top ten. Broader study findings: Common viral pathogens seemed, in a later analysis, to connect with several of the most significant clusters. By HLA locus, TCR association rates varied in a later analysis, with DRB1 showing the most and HLA-C the fewest.

The receptor comes from a woman younger than 45 in good health and CMV-seronegative. The chain combines TRBV5-4 with TRBJ1-2, with TRBD1 as a possible D gene (5 bases). The sample consisted of PBMCs. As DNA, the CDR3 is TGTGCCAGCATCGGGGGTGGGCTCAACTATGGCTACACCTTC. It encodes CASIGGGLNYGYTF.